This T cell receptor beta chain was obtained from a study of identical twins' blood T cells. Findings and caveats of the study: Each donor's most abundant TCRbeta clonotypes shared more CDR3 sequences with her twin than unrelated donors.

TCR cDNA libraries were made from RNA using a previously described, modified protocol. In the original analysis: Clonotypes per individual ranged from about 85,000 to nearly 550,000. TCRdb used MiXCR to reprocess the 5' RACE reads, holding one entry per CDR3 protein. The V and J calls come from TCRdb's annotation, not from the publication. The sample includes 300,000 to 400,000 distinct CDR3 sequences, approximately 30% of them seen just once. This clonotype showed up just a few times. Its antigen is currently unknown. Six healthy women, forming three identical twin pairs, donated samples. V was clipped by 1 base and J by 3 bases, with 18 bases between them. The CDR3 covers 18 residues. CDR1 and CDR2 from the germline V gene are SGHAT and FQNNGV.

This TCR was recovered from a woman aged 18 to 55 in good health. The sequenced sample was PBMCs. The chain combines TRBV11-2 with TRBJ2-2, with D possibly being TRBD1 or TRBD2 (5 bases each). Here the CDR3 DNA reads TGTGCCAGCAGCTTAGGATCCCTAGGGGAACTAGACACCGGGGAGCTGTTTTTT. Protein sequence: CASSLGSLGELDTGELFF.